This T cell receptor (beta chain) appears in the sequencing data of a study of CD8 T cells in ankylosing spondylitis. Findings and caveats of the study: Past studies reported some motif variants in reactive arthritis synovial fluid and blood.

Each CDR3 protein is one row after TCRdb ran MiXCR on the 5' RACE reads. This table has about 160,000 distinct CDR3 sequences, 18% appearing once. The germline CDR1 and CDR2 sequences are MDHEN and SYDVKM. Trimming stripped 7 bases from V and 7 bases from J, with 17 bases between. The CDR3 is made up of 14 amino acids. A word on this clonotype: Its antigen is unidentified.

The chain combines TRBV28 with TRBJ1-5; no definite D call. The receptor was derived from a male donor with ankylosing spondylitis or in good health (not recorded which). The specimen was blood, either unsorted or a sorted T cell fraction (not recorded which). DNA for the CDR3: TGTGCCAGCATCTTGAGTATCGAAGGACAGCCCCAGCATTTT. This sequence encodes CASILSIEGQPQHF.